This T cell receptor beta chain was observed in a study of cytomegalovirus exposure and HLA in healthy donors. Study outcomes and limitations: More clonal expansion characterized HLA-associated TCR beta chains than equally common others in a later analysis. Across donors, most TCRs were seen rarely, yet some public ones were widespread. Owing to their indistinguishability, certain V segments, notably TRBV6-2 and TRBV6-3, were excluded.

The CDR3 loop spans 16 amino acids. V was shortened by 5 bases and J by 5 bases, with 21 bases between the two germline ends. Germline loops: CDR1 SGHTA, CDR2 FQGNSA. Regarding this clone: Its antigen is still unknown.

The PCR used 60 Vbeta and 13 Jbeta primers. Clones were sequenced by immunoSEQ multiplex PCR, and TCRdb holds only the in-frame ones, with some missing. The sample consists of tens of thousands of clones, more than 70% of them appearing once. The source is a man younger than 40 in good health and CMV-seronegative. The gene calls are TRBV7-2 and TRBJ1-2; tentatively, D is TRBD1 (5 bases). Sample: PBMCs. The CDR3 DNA follows: TGTGCCAGCAGCCCCAGAGGTGGGGCGGACCTATATGGCTACACCTTC. It is translated as CASSPRGGADLYGYTF.